Included here is one TCR beta chain sequence, with context. What antigen it recognizes has not been identified. Base qualities are not provided; no much larger clone lies one nucleotide away. The data are from a study of breast tumors, draining lymph nodes, adjacent tissues (dated by TCRdb to the mid-2010s). For the study in its entirety: Breast cancer patients provided tumor, adjacent nontumor tissue and axillary lymph nodes, and the study compared the TCR beta repertoires across these three sources. The study aimed to assess the relationships and possible T-cell exchange between tumor, surrounding tissue and draining lymph node repertoires in human breast cancer. The study at large found these results: Tumor and nontumor tissue repertoires were significantly more similar in luminal-like than in basal-like breast cancer. Tumors showed preferential V and J gene usage, and their T-cell repertoire diversity fell below that of lymph nodes yet above that of nontumor tissue. The data were considered consistent with the idea that most tumor T cells come from the lymph node and then expand in tumor tissue. The conclusion that tumor T cells originate in lymph nodes was framed as consistent with a hypothesis rather than directly demonstrated.

CDR1 and CDR2, per the germline V gene, are SGHAT and FQNNGV. The trim is 4 bases for V and 3 bases for J, with a gap of 12 bases between the germline ends. From the cysteine through the phenylalanine, the CDR3 covers 15 amino acids. Only CDR3 DNA is held: 45 bases, read in frame from base 1. The lymph node samples were taken from the axillary draining lymph nodes of breast cancer patients. Instrument on record: Illumina HiSeq 2000. Multiplex PCR amplification was used to build the TCR beta chain libraries. High-throughput sequencing was used to analyze the amplified TCR beta chain products. The public sequencing data were trimmed at Q25 with fastp and processed into clonotypes with MiXCR by TCRdb, which kept only in-frame beta chains. All rows with the same CDR3 protein become a single entry with the most common DNA and genes. In this sample the table shows approximately 130,000 distinct CDR3 sequences, around 24% of which occur a single time. The ten largest clones represent 2.5% to 3% of the sample.

Sequenced: axillary lymph node tissue. The chain is assembled from TRBV11-2 and TRBJ1-4; D gene: possibly TRBD1, on 6 matching bases. This receptor was obtained from a female donor with breast cancer. Some clones in this sample may be carry-over from other donors' samples. The CDR3 amino acid sequence is: CASSSHRASNEKLFF. The nucleotide sequence reads TGTGCCAGCAGCTCCCACAGGGCTTCTAATGAAAAACTGTTTTTT.